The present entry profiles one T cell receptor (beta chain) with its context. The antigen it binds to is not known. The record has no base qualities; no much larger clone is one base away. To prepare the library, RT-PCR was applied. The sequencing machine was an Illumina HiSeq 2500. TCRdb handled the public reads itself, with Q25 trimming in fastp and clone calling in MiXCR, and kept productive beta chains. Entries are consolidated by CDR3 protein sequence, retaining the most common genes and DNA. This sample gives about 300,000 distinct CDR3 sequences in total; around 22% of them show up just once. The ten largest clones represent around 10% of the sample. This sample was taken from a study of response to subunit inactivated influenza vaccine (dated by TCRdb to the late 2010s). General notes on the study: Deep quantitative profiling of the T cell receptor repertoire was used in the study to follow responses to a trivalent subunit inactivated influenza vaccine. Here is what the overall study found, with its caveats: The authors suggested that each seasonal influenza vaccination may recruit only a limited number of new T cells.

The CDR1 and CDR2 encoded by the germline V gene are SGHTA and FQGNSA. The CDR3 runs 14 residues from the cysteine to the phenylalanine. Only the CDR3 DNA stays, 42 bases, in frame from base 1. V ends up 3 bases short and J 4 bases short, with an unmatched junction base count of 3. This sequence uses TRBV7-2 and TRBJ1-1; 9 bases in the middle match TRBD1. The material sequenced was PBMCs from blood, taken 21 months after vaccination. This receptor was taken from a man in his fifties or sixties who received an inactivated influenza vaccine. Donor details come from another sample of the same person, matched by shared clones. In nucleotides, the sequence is TGTGCCAGCAGCTTCCGACAGGGGGGCACTGAAGCTTTCTTT. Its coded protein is CASSFRQGGTEAFF.